Listed below are T cell receptor beta chains from one sample, sequenced in a study of OX40 agonist ivuxolimab in advanced cancers. Here immunoSEQ multiplex PCR was the method, and the copy in TCRdb shows in-frame clones only, minus some. The data contain about 22,000 clones, 84% of them seen just once; the ten biggest clones take up roughly 29%. Sample: CD4+ or CD8+ T cells sorted from blood, taken in a trial of the OX40 agonist ivuxolimab. These receptor sequences come from an adult with an advanced solid tumor such as melanoma, head and neck, liver or kidney cancer. Each CDR3 is given with its conserved first and last residue. The order of the fields is D gene, clone size, V gene, J gene, CDR3 protein, CDR3 DNA. The D gene is left open where the match is weak. Some rows mark clone size as missing; the rest say once, few, many or name a class of expanded clone.

d_call: .; clone_size: .; v_call: TRBV2; j_call: TRBJ1-5; cdr3_aa: CASSEDGGGLYSNQPQHF; cdr3_nt: TGTGCCAGCAGTGAAGATGGCGGGGGGCTATATAGCAATCAGCCCCAGCATTTT
d_call: .; clone_size: .; v_call: TRBV27; j_call: TRBJ2-7; cdr3_aa: CASSTSIGLNSYEQYF; cdr3_nt: TGTGCCAGCAGTACCTCTATCGGGCTCAATTCCTACGAGCAGTACTTC
d_call: .; clone_size: .; v_call: TRBV19; j_call: TRBJ2-5; cdr3_aa: CASSPQLEGETQYF; cdr3_nt: TGTGCCAGTAGTCCTCAACTGGAAGGAGAGACCCAGTACTTC
d_call: .; clone_size: few; v_call: TRBV27; j_call: TRBJ2-3; cdr3_aa: CASSPGDSKADTQYF; cdr3_nt: TGTGCCAGCAGCCCAGGGGATTCAAAGGCAGATACGCAGTATTTT
d_call: .; clone_size: .; v_call: TRBV7-6; j_call: TRBJ2-1; cdr3_aa: CASSRREKGNEQFF; cdr3_nt: TGTGCCAGCAGCCGACGGGAGAAAGGCAATGAGCAGTTCTTC
d_call: .; clone_size: .; v_call: TRBV6-6; j_call: TRBJ2-7; cdr3_aa: CASSYSFWGASYEQYF; cdr3_nt: TGTGCCAGCAGTTACTCGTTCTGGGGCGCCTCCTACGAGCAGTACTTC
d_call: .; clone_size: .; v_call: TRBV19; j_call: TRBJ1-2; cdr3_aa: CASRSGAVGYTF; cdr3_nt: TGTGCCAGTAGATCGGGGGCGGTTGGCTACACCTTC
d_call: TRBD2; clone_size: .; v_call: TRBV27; j_call: TRBJ2-1; cdr3_aa: CASSRYPGEGYNEQFF; cdr3_nt: TGTGCCAGCAGTCGCTATCCGGGGGAGGGCTACAATGAGCAGTTCTTC
d_call: TRBD2; clone_size: .; v_call: TRBV7-3; j_call: TRBJ2-3; cdr3_aa: CASSLSLAGTDTQYF; cdr3_nt: TGTGCCAGCAGCTTATCGCTAGCGGGTACAGATACGCAGTATTTT
d_call: .; clone_size: .; v_call: TRBV11-2; j_call: TRBJ1-1; cdr3_aa: CASSPSPGITEAFF; cdr3_nt: TGTGCCAGCAGCCCCTCCCCAGGGATCACTGAAGCTTTCTTT
d_call: .; clone_size: few; v_call: TRBV7-3; j_call: TRBJ2-2; cdr3_aa: CASSLRAEGELFF; cdr3_nt: TGTGCCAGCAGCTTAAGGGCGGAGGGTGAGCTGTTTTTT
d_call: .; clone_size: once; v_call: TRBV6-5; j_call: TRBJ1-1; cdr3_aa: CASSYGTVDPGEAFF; cdr3_nt: TGTGCCAGCAGTTACGGGACTGTCGACCCGGGTGAAGCTTTCTTT
d_call: TRBD2; clone_size: .; v_call: TRBV4-2; j_call: TRBJ2-3; cdr3_aa: CASSQDVRGNTDTQYF; cdr3_nt: TGTGCCAGCAGCCAAGATGTGCGGGGGAACACAGATACGCAGTATTTT
d_call: .; clone_size: .; v_call: TRBV27; j_call: TRBJ1-2; cdr3_aa: CASSLGGRDGYTF; cdr3_nt: TGTGCCAGCAGTTTAGGGGGCAGGGATGGCTACACCTTC
d_call: .; clone_size: medium-sized; v_call: TRBV9; j_call: TRBJ1-1; cdr3_aa: CASSVESAGTEAFF; cdr3_nt: TGTGCCAGCAGCGTAGAGTCGGCGGGCACTGAAGCTTTCTTT
d_call: .; clone_size: .; v_call: TRBV4-1; j_call: TRBJ2-7; cdr3_aa: CASSQAQPLDEQYF; cdr3_nt: TGCGCCAGCAGCCAAGCACAGCCGTTAGACGAGCAGTACTTC
d_call: .; clone_size: .; v_call: TRBV7-6; j_call: TRBJ2-1; cdr3_aa: CASSPGTPPGNEQFF; cdr3_nt: TGTGCCAGCAGCCCGGGGACACCGCCGGGGAATGAGCAGTTCTTC
d_call: .; clone_size: .; v_call: TRBV4-1; j_call: TRBJ2-7; cdr3_aa: CASSQTDPGYEQYF; cdr3_nt: TGCGCCAGCAGCCAGACAGACCCCGGGTACGAGCAGTACTTC
d_call: .; clone_size: .; v_call: TRBV27; j_call: TRBJ2-5; cdr3_aa: CASTRPGAETQYF; cdr3_nt: TGTGCCAGCACCCGCCCAGGGGCAGAGACCCAGTACTTC
d_call: .; clone_size: .; v_call: TRBV27; j_call: TRBJ2-5; cdr3_aa: CASSLSAGTLQETQYF; cdr3_nt: TGTGCCAGCAGTTTATCCGCGGGGACACTTCAAGAGACCCAGTACTTC
d_call: .; clone_size: .; v_call: TRBV27; j_call: TRBJ2-1; cdr3_aa: CASSLWAGTSNNEQFF; cdr3_nt: TGTGCCAGCAGTTTGTGGGCAGGGACGAGTAACAATGAGCAGTTCTTC
d_call: .; clone_size: few; v_call: TRBV9; j_call: TRBJ1-2; cdr3_aa: CASSVGKLGWDGYTF; cdr3_nt: TGTGCCAGCAGCGTAGGGAAGTTAGGGTGGGATGGCTACACCTTC
d_call: TRBD1; clone_size: .; v_call: TRBV27; j_call: TRBJ2-6; cdr3_aa: CASSLAGTGVDLTF; cdr3_nt: TGTGCCAGCAGTTTAGCCGGGACAGGGGTAGACCTGACTTTC
d_call: TRBD2; clone_size: once; v_call: TRBV4-1; j_call: TRBJ2-2; cdr3_aa: CASSQDLGRGGELFF; cdr3_nt: TGCGCCAGCAGCCAAGACTTGGGGAGGGGCGGGGAGCTGTTTTTT
d_call: TRBD2; clone_size: .; v_call: TRBV28; j_call: TRBJ2-5; cdr3_aa: CASSFSGGYQETQYF; cdr3_nt: TGTGCCAGCAGTTTCAGCGGGGGGTACCAAGAGACCCAGTACTTC
d_call: TRBD2; clone_size: .; v_call: TRBV13; j_call: TRBJ2-3; cdr3_aa: CASSLASSGAFTDTQYF; cdr3_nt: TGTGCCAGCAGCTTAGCTTCTAGCGGGGCATTCACAGATACGCAGTATTTT
d_call: TRBD1; clone_size: .; v_call: TRBV27; j_call: TRBJ2-1; cdr3_aa: CASRRGTGGNNEQFF; cdr3_nt: TGTGCCAGCAGGAGAGGGACAGGGGGTAATAATGAGCAGTTCTTC
d_call: TRBD2; clone_size: .; v_call: TRBV5-5; j_call: TRBJ2-1; cdr3_aa: CASSLLGLAGDEQFF; cdr3_nt: TGTGCCAGCAGCTTGCTAGGACTAGCGGGGGATGAGCAGTTCTTC
d_call: TRBD1; clone_size: .; v_call: TRBV4-1; j_call: TRBJ1-1; cdr3_aa: CASTRTGNTEAFF; cdr3_nt: TGCGCCAGCACCAGGACAGGAAACACTGAAGCTTTCTTT
d_call: TRBD2; clone_size: .; v_call: TRBV7-4; j_call: TRBJ2-3; cdr3_aa: CASSYGLAGGFTDTQYF; cdr3_nt: TGTGCCAGCAGCTACGGACTAGCGGGGGGTTTCACAGATACGCAGTATTTT
d_call: .; clone_size: few; v_call: TRBV7-9; j_call: TRBJ1-5; cdr3_aa: CASSLAPENQPQHF; cdr3_nt: TGTGCCAGCAGCTTAGCTCCGGAGAATCAGCCCCAGCATTTT
d_call: .; clone_size: .; v_call: TRBV7-9; j_call: TRBJ2-3; cdr3_aa: CASSLKVASTDTQYF; cdr3_nt: TGTGCCAGCAGCTTAAAGGTAGCTAGCACAGATACGCAGTATTTT
d_call: .; clone_size: .; v_call: TRBV7-9; j_call: TRBJ2-2; cdr3_aa: CASSLRGTNTGELFF; cdr3_nt: TGTGCCAGCAGCCTACGGGGGACCAACACCGGGGAGCTGTTTTTT
d_call: .; clone_size: .; v_call: TRBV18; j_call: TRBJ2-7; cdr3_aa: CASSPPSTYEQYF; cdr3_nt: TGTGCCAGCTCACCACCGTCCACCTACGAGCAGTACTTC
d_call: .; clone_size: .; v_call: TRBV7-8; j_call: TRBJ2-1; cdr3_aa: CASSFTGNEQFF; cdr3_nt: TGTGCCAGCAGCTTCACAGGGAATGAGCAGTTCTTC
d_call: TRBD1; clone_size: medium-sized; v_call: TRBV10-2; j_call: TRBJ2-7; cdr3_aa: CASSAAGTAYEQYF; cdr3_nt: TGCGCCAGCAGTGCCGCCGGGACAGCCTACGAGCAGTACTTC
d_call: .; clone_size: .; v_call: TRBV4-2; j_call: TRBJ2-7; cdr3_aa: CASSAGTGDYEQYF; cdr3_nt: TGTGCCAGCAGCGCCGGGACGGGGGACTACGAGCAGTACTTC
d_call: TRBD2; clone_size: .; v_call: TRBV5-1; j_call: TRBJ2-1; cdr3_aa: CASSFFAGGDEQFF; cdr3_nt: TGCGCCAGCAGCTTTTTCGCGGGAGGAGATGAGCAGTTCTTC
d_call: .; clone_size: .; v_call: TRBV5-6; j_call: TRBJ2-7; cdr3_aa: CASSLGSIGQYF; cdr3_nt: TGTGCCAGCAGCTTGGGAAGTATAGGGCAGTACTTC
d_call: .; clone_size: .; v_call: TRBV19; j_call: TRBJ2-7; cdr3_aa: CASSIGPRSYEQYF; cdr3_nt: TGTGCCAGTAGTATAGGGCCCCGCTCCTACGAGCAGTACTTC
d_call: TRBD1; clone_size: .; v_call: TRBV5-5; j_call: TRBJ2-7; cdr3_aa: CASSWDREYEQYF; cdr3_nt: TGTGCCAGCAGCTGGGACAGGGAATACGAGCAGTACTTC
d_call: .; clone_size: medium-sized; v_call: TRBV7-9; j_call: TRBJ1-2; cdr3_aa: CASSSDRPYGYTF; cdr3_nt: TGTGCCAGCAGCTCCGACCGTCCTTATGGCTACACCTTC
d_call: TRBD2; clone_size: .; v_call: TRBV29-1; j_call: TRBJ2-1; cdr3_aa: CSVEGGRAANEQFF; cdr3_nt: TGCAGCGTTGAAGGCGGGAGGGCCGCAAATGAGCAGTTCTTC